This TCR beta chain comes out of a study of T cell responses to AZD1222 COVID-19 vaccine. At the level of the study: Researchers grouped second doses given at about 4 or about 12 weeks into one pool.

Study-wide results and limits: Sampling captured repertoires only after the peak T cell response. Spike-specific TCR breadth rose after two AZD1222 doses, and depth rose as well. Within unmutated variant regions lay the reported targets of nearly half of spike-specific TCRs.

V was pared by 5 bases and J by 6 bases, with 14 bases between. The CDR3 consists of 14 residues. The V gene's germline CDR1 is SGDLS and CDR2 YYNGEE. The assay was immunoSEQ multiplex PCR, and TCRdb's table has in-frame clones only and misses some. The sample includes 200,000 to 300,000 clones, 85% to 95% of them seen just once. Turning to this clone: The antigen remains unidentified.

The gene calls are TRBV9 and TRBJ2-2, with D possibly TRBD2 on 6 matching bases. This sample comprised peripheral blood, obtained on day 0 of AZD1222 vaccination. The TCR comes from an adult in good health. In DNA form, the CDR3 reads TGTGCCAGCAGGGCAAGGAGGGGCGCCGGGGAGCTGTTTTTT. Translating it yields CASRARRGAGELFF.